This T cell receptor (beta chain) was observed in a study of cytomegalovirus exposure and HLA in healthy donors. The primer mix had 60 Vbeta and 13 Jbeta primers. Only in-frame clones appear in the TCRdb table, and some are missing; sequencing was by immunoSEQ multiplex PCR. The top ten hold 2.6% of the sample, which has some 200,000 clones, around 84% seen once. The CDR3 totals 13 residues. V was shortened by 3 bases and J by 1 base, with 7 bases between the two germline ends. Germline lookup yields CDR1 MDHEN and CDR2 SYDVKM. The TCR was taken from a woman aged 45-59 years in good health and CMV-seropositive. Source material: PBMCs. The chain uses TRBV28 and TRBJ2-7; no definite D call. The CDR3 DNA reads as TGTGCCAGCAGTTTTGGCCGATCCTACGAGCAGTACTTC. Translation: CASSFGRSYEQYF.